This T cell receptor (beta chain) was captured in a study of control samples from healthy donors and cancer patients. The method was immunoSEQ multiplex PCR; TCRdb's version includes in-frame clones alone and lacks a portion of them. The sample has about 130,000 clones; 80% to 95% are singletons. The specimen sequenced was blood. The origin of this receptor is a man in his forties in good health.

DNA for the CDR3: TGTGCCAGCAGACGGAGCCAGACAGGAGGACCCTCACCCCTCCACTTT. Translated, it gives CASRRSQTGGPSPLHF. The chain carries TRBV28 and TRBJ1-6; tentatively, D is TRBD1 (6 bases). CDR1 is MDHEN, CDR2 SYDVKM, per germline. There are 16 residues in the CDR3. Trimming left V 6 bases short and J 10 bases short, with 22 bases between.